The 29 T cell receptor beta chains below were found in one sample sequenced in a study of T cells in narcolepsy. Repertoires were generated with immunoSEQ multiplex PCR, while TCRdb's copy carries only in-frame clones and drops some. The sample includes fewer than 40,000 clones, approximately 78% of them seen just once. The sample was CD45RA- memory CD4+ T cells from PBMCs. Receptor source: a human donor with narcolepsy.

The chain combines TRBV7-6 with TRBJ1-2; TRBD1 matches at 11 bases. V was pared by 4 bases and J by 8 bases, with 12 bases of the junction left unmatched. Germline loops: CDR1 SGHVS, CDR2 FNYEAQ. CDR3 size: 16 residues. DNA for the CDR3: TGTGCCAGCAGCTCCGGACAGGGGGCGCCCCCTGAGGGCTACACCTTC. Amino acid sequence: CASSSGQGAPPEGYTF. Full variable domain (outside the CDR3, taken from reference TRBV7-6 and TRBJ1-2): GAGVSQSPRYKVTKRGQDVALRCDPISGHVSLYWYRQALGQGPEFLTYFNYEAQQDKSGLPNDRFSAERPEGSISTLTIQRTEQRDSAMYRCASSSGQGAPPEGYTFGSGTRLTVV.

This chain uses TRBV18 with TRBJ1-1; no reliable D call. The V gene's germline CDR1 is KGHSH and CDR2 LQKENI. The CDR3 is 13 residues long. Trimming removed 2 bases at V and 0 bases at J, with 4 bases between. CDR3 DNA: TGTGCCAGCTCACCAACCATGAACACTGAAGCTTTCTTT. The encoded protein is CASSPTMNTEAFF.

This clone appeared a single time. V is TRBV11-3 and J is TRBJ2-3, with TRBD1 identical over 11 bases. J lost 0 bases, V lost 4 bases, and 3 bases had no gene match. Looked up from germline, CDR1 is SGHNT and CDR2 is YENEEA. This CDR3 spans 16 amino acids. The CDR3: CASSSRTGGSTDTQYF. The CDR3 nucleotides are TGTGCCAGCAGCTCCCGGACAGGGGGCAGCACAGATACGCAGTATTTT.

This chain joins TRBV10-2 and TRBJ2-7; D is undetermined. The CDR3 sequence is 13 residues long. The germline V gene has CDR1 WSHSY and CDR2 SAAADI. The V end lost 2 bases, the J end lost 2 bases, and 7 bases lay between the germline ends. The CDR3 DNA reads as TGCGCCAGCAGTGAGGTGGGCCCCTACGAGCAGTACTTC. This codes for CASSEVGPYEQYF.

Only one count was recorded for this clone. The gene calls are TRBV2 and TRBJ2-7; D is unresolved. Germline V CDR1 and CDR2: SNHLY, FYNNEI. Trimming left V 3 bases short and J 2 bases short, with 8 bases between. The CDR3 length is 13 residues. CDR3 amino acids: CASSDRFTYEQYF. The CDR3 bases are TGTGCCAGCAGTGACCGTTTCACCTACGAGCAGTACTTC.

This clone has more than one count but fewer than ten. The J gene is TRBJ2-1, the V gene TRBV6-1, with TRBD2 identical over 7 bases. Germline trimming cut 0 bases from V and 2 bases from J; bases unmatched to any gene: 1. The CDR3 has 15 residues. Germline V lookup: CDR1 MNHNS, CDR2 SASEGT. The CDR3 DNA is TGTGCCAGCAGTGAAGCGGGGGGGACCTACAATGAGCAGTTCTTC. It encodes CASSEAGGTYNEQFF.

This clone appeared a single time. The chain has TRBV13 and TRBJ2-1; 10 bases match TRBD2. J lost 14 bases, V lost 2 bases, and 9 bases had no gene match. CDR1 is PRHDT, CDR2 FYEKMQ, per germline (reference sequence). CDR3 length: 14 residues. This CDR3 is CASSLTSGAPWEFF. CDR3 bases: TGTGCCAGCAGCTTAACTAGCGGGGCACCGTGGGAGTTCTTC.

Of note for this clone: An end of the junction does not agree with germline; a read error may underlie this. The chain combines TRBV11-3 with TRBJ2-3; no firm D call. Germline lookup yields CDR1 SGHNT and CDR2 YENEEA. The CDR3 is made up of 11 amino acids. For the CDR3, the DNA is TGCGTCCTGGGGAGCACAGATACGCAGTATTTT. This encodes CVLGSTDTQYF.

The V call is TRBV2, the J call TRBJ2-1; 9 bases fit TRBD2. In germline, CDR1 is SNHLY, CDR2 FYNNEI. With 3 bases clipped from V and 4 bases from J, the junction kept 7 bases outside the gene matches. The CDR3 covers 16 residues. CDR3 in DNA: TGTGCCAGCAGTGACAGGCGGGGGGGCCCTTACAATGAGCAGTTCTTC. This encodes CASSDRRGGPYNEQFF.

The chain links TRBV18 to TRBJ2-2; D unresolved. CDR3 length: 18 amino acids. The V gene lost 2 bases and the J gene lost 2 bases, with 18 bases spanning the gap. CDR1 and CDR2 from the germline V gene are KGHSH and LQKENI. The CDR3 region is CASSPRQDISPNTGELFF. The CDR3 coding sequence is TGTGCCAGCTCACCAAGACAAGACATCAGCCCAAACACCGGGGAGCTGTTTTTT.

The rearrangement joins TRBV10-3 to TRBJ1-2; the D is unclear. The CDR3 length is 16 residues. Looked up from germline, CDR1 is ENHRY and CDR2 is SYGVKD. V lost 0 bases, J lost 4 bases, and 15 bases lay in between. CDR3: CAISESAGNRGYGYTF. The CDR3 coding sequence is TGTGCCATCAGTGAGTCCGCCGGGAATCGAGGCTATGGCTACACCTTC.

The genes are TRBV5-4 and TRBJ1-3; D not certain. The ends were cut back, 0 bases at V and 0 bases at J, with 7 bases in the middle. Germline assignment: CDR1 SGHNT and CDR2 YYREEE (reference sequence). This CDR3 is built from 15 residues. CDR3 sequence (DNA): TGTGCCAGCAGCTTGGATCCGAACTCTGGAAACACCATATATTTT. This gives the protein CASSLDPNSGNTIYF.

This chain's CDR3 is CASSPGQGGHEQYF. The CDR3 DNA reads TGTGCCAGCAGCCCCGGACAGGGAGGACACGAGCAGTACTTC. This chain uses TRBV6-5 with TRBJ2-7, with TRBD1 matching over 8 bases. CDR3 length: 14 residues. The ends lost 6 bases at V and 5 bases at J; junction bases unmatched: 9. CDR1 is MNHEY and CDR2 is SVGAGI in the germline V gene.

The chain uses TRBV7-3 and TRBJ1-6, with D possibly TRBD1 on 5 matching bases. The CDR3 is made up of 16 amino acids. Trimming stripped 2 bases from V and 4 bases from J, with 12 bases between. CDR1 is SGHTA and CDR2 is FQGTGA in the germline V gene. The CDR3 DNA reads as TGTGCCAGCAGCTTACAGCCGGGACGGTATAATTCACCCCTCCACTTT. Translating it yields CASSLQPGRYNSPLHF.

The chain combines TRBV6-6 with TRBJ1-2, with TRBD1 identical over 7 bases. This CDR3 is 14 amino acids long. J lost 5 bases, V lost 5 bases, and 8 bases had no gene match. Germline V gene sequence: CDR1 MNHNY, CDR2 SVGAGI (reference sequence). Here the CDR3 DNA reads TGTGCCAGCAGTCGACAGGGTATCGGATATGGCTACACCTTC. Amino acid sequence: CASSRQGIGYGYTF.

This clone was found once. The V gene is TRBV2, the J gene TRBJ1-5; D gene ambiguous. The CDR3 sequence is 12 residues long. The V end was cut by 3 bases, the J end by 3 bases, with 3 bases between. Per germline, CDR1 SNHLY and CDR2 FYNNEI. CDR3 coding DNA: TGTGCCAGCAGTGACGCCAATCAGCCCCAGCATTTT. This translates into CASSDANQPQHF.

The chain recombines TRBV15 with TRBJ2-5, with D perhaps TRBD2 (7 bases). Matching the DNA end better, TRBJ2-7 makes the J call doubtful. The CDR3 sequence is 15 residues long. Germline values: CDR1 LNHNV, CDR2 YYDKDF (reference sequence). The CDR3 nucleotides read TGTGCCACCGGGGGGGGCCCAACTCTCTCCTACGAGCAGTACTTC. Translated, it gives CATGGGPTLSYEQYF.

CDR3 sequence: CASSMGFQPQHF. CDR3 in DNA: TGTGCCAGTAGTATGGGGTTTCAGCCCCAGCATTTT. The rearrangement links TRBV19 to TRBJ1-5, with D hard to call. The V end was cut by 3 bases, the J end by 6 bases, with 6 bases between. The germline CDR1 and CDR2 sequences are LNHDA and SQIVND (reference sequence). The CDR3 is 12 residues long.

This rearrangement joins TRBV29-1 to TRBJ1-5, with D maybe TRBD1 (6 bases). Germline values: CDR1 SQVTM, CDR2 ANQGSEA. Trimming cost V 4 bases and J 6 bases, with 10 bases left between them. The CDR3 runs to 12 residues. CDR3 in amino acids: CSVGGAGQPQHF. As DNA, the CDR3 is TGCAGCGTTGGGGGGGCAGGTCAGCCCCAGCATTTT.

The chain uses TRBV11-2 and TRBJ1-2, with 7 bases matching TRBD1. V lost 5 bases and J lost 2; bases outside the gene matches: 8. The CDR3 runs 15 residues. Germline assignment: CDR1 SGHAT and CDR2 FQNNGV. The CDR3 region is CASSLPGQLNYGYTF. The CDR3 nucleotides are TGTGCCAGCAGCCTACCGGGACAGCTCAACTATGGCTACACCTTC.

CDR3 coding DNA: TGCAGCGCCGATGGGGGGGCTAAAAACATTCAGTACTTC. It yields the protein CSADGGAKNIQYF. V is TRBV29-1 and J is TRBJ2-4, with a weak D call TRBD2 (7 bases). V gave up 7 bases and J gave up 4 bases, with 14 bases separating them. Germline V CDR1 and CDR2: SQVTM, ANQGSEA. The CDR3 loop spans 13 amino acids.

The J gene is TRBJ1-5, the V gene TRBV21-1. TRBV21-1 is a recognized pseudogene. The length of the CDR3 is 11 residues. The CDR3 nucleotides are TGTGCCCAGACCCTAAATCAGCCCCAGCATTTT. This gives the protein CAQTLNQPQHF.

In this sample, this clone turned up a few times. J is TRBJ1-5 and V is TRBV6-1; tentatively, D is TRBD1 (6 bases). CDR3 length equals 16 residues. Germline V gene lookup returns CDR1 MNHNS and CDR2 SASEGT. V was clipped by 0 bases and J by 4 bases, with 13 bases between them. The CDR3 sequence is CASSEATGSFNQPQHF. DNA for the CDR3: TGTGCCAGCAGTGAAGCAACAGGGTCGTTTAATCAGCCCCAGCATTTT.

The chain employs TRBV9 and TRBJ2-7; 9 positions agree with TRBD1. The junction had 11 bases not matched to a gene; V was cut back by 4 bases and J by 3 bases. The V gene's germline CDR1 is SGDLS and CDR2 YYNGEE. The CDR3 consists of 16 residues. The CDR3 region has the DNA TGTGCCAGCAGCCAAACTACCGGGACAGGGAACTACGAGCAGTACTTC. Its translation is CASSQTTGTGNYEQYF.

This clone turned up a few times. The V and J genes are TRBV29-1 and TRBJ2-5; TRBD1 matches at 9 bases. The CDR3 has 15 amino acids. Germline trimming cut 6 bases from V and 5 bases from J; bases unmatched to any gene: 13. The germline gives CDR1 SQVTM, CDR2 ANQGSEA. The CDR3 reads CSVAGGGQGLETQYF. The CDR3 nucleotides read TGCAGCGTCGCCGGAGGGGGACAGGGCCTGGAGACCCAGTACTTC.

The V gene is TRBV30, the J gene TRBJ1-1; possibly TRBD1 for D (6 bases). This CDR3 is 11 amino acids long. CDR1 is GTSNPN, CDR2 SVGIG, per germline (reference sequence). V shed 6 bases and J shed 4 bases, with 9 bases lying between them. The CDR3 nucleotides read TGTGCCTGCTTACAGGGCACTGAAGCTTTCTTT. This sequence encodes CACLQGTEAFF.

The J gene is TRBJ1-4, the V gene TRBV5-6; D is ambiguous. V lost 5 bases, J lost 11 bases, and 16 bases lay in between. The germline gives CDR1 SGHDT, CDR2 YYEEEE. The CDR3 covers 13 residues. The CDR3 DNA reads as TGTGCCAGCAGTGACCTATTGGCGAGTAAACTGTTTTTT. This sequence encodes CASSDLLASKLFF.

The chain has TRBV18 and TRBJ1-5, with D perhaps matching TRBD1 (6 bases). The CDR3 length is 14 residues. Trimming stripped 1 base from V and 5 bases from J, with 9 bases between. Germline loops: CDR1 KGHSH, CDR2 LQKENI. CDR3 sequence (DNA): TGTGCCAGCTCACCACAGGGGGGTGATCAGCCCCAGCATTTT. As protein: CASSPQGGDQPQHF. Variable domain in full (rest from reference TRBV18 and TRBJ1-5): NAGVMQNPRHLVRRRGQEARLRCSPMKGHSHVYWYRQLPEEGLKFMVYLQKENIIDESGMPKERFSAEFPKEGPSILRIQQVVRGDSAAYFCASSPQGGDQPQHFGDGTRLSIL.

V and J are TRBV28 and TRBJ2-5; 7 nucleotides match TRBD2. Germline V CDR1 and CDR2: MDHEN, SYDVKM. The CDR3 loop spans 13 amino acids. Trimming took 6 bases from V and 5 from J; bases not matched to a gene: 6. The CDR3 spells CASSPGDYETQYF. CDR3 nucleotides: TGTGCCAGCAGCCCCGGGGACTATGAGACCCAGTACTTC.